The rows below give T cell receptor beta chains drawn from one sample of a study of blood T cell repertoires in COVID-19. Only in-frame clones appear in the TCRdb table, and some are missing; sequencing was by immunoSEQ multiplex PCR. The data contain approximately 670,000 clones, just under 90% of them seen just once; the ten biggest clones take up around 0.3%. Source material: peripheral blood. Receptors were obtained from a woman aged 18-30 years with acute or convalescent COVID-19. The CDR3 runs from the conserved cysteine through the conserved F or W. Each record gives: J gene, D gene, V gene, clone size, CDR3 protein, CDR3 DNA. A D gene is named only where the DNA matches it firmly. Size is omitted from some rows. Given values are once, few, many or a class for expanded clones.

>TRBJ2-7|TRBD2|TRBV5-1|NA
CASSLPSGGRPYEQYF
TGCGCCAGCAGCCTCCCTAGCGGGGGGCGCCCCTACGAGCAGTACTTC
>TRBJ1-1|NA|TRBV5-6|NA
CASSLIGGNTEAFF
TGTGCCAGCAGCCTAATCGGGGGGAACACTGAAGCTTTCTTT
>TRBJ1-5|NA|TRBV19|once
CASSWRVGQPQHF
TGTGCCAGTAGTTGGAGGGTAGGTCAGCCCCAGCATTTT
>TRBJ1-1|NA|TRBV10-3|NA
CAISESYLNTEAFF
TGTGCCATCAGTGAGTCCTACCTGAACACTGAAGCTTTCTTT
>TRBJ2-7|NA|TRBV25-1|NA
CASSVGPGDNYEQYF
TGTGCCAGCAGTGTAGGCCCAGGGGATAACTACGAGCAGTACTTC
>TRBJ2-7|NA|TRBV12-3/TRBV12-4|NA
CASSSEKEQYF
TGTGCCAGCAGTTCAGAAAAGGAGCAGTACTTC
>TRBJ2-7|NA|TRBV6-5|NA
CASSLLYEQYF
TGTGCCTCTTCACTATTATACGAGCAGTACTTC
>TRBJ1-2|NA|TRBV4-2|NA
CASSQTDSHYGYTF
TGTGCCAGCAGCCAGACAGATTCCCACTATGGCTACACCTTC
>TRBJ2-2|NA|TRBV20-1|NA
CSASLYTGELFF
TGCAGTGCTAGTCTTTACACCGGGGAGCTGTTTTTT
>TRBJ2-7|TRBD1|TRBV4-1|once
CASSHQGQGGYEQYF
TGCGCCAGCAGCCATCAAGGACAGGGGGGATACGAGCAGTACTTC
>TRBJ2-1|TRBD1|TRBV5-1|NA
CASSLAGQVSYNEQFF
TGCGCCAGCAGCTTGGCAGGACAGGTATCCTACAATGAGCAGTTCTTC
>TRBJ1-1|TRBD1|TRBV3-1/TRBV3-2|NA
CASSQAITGGRGAFF
TGTGCCAGCAGCCAAGCGATAACAGGGGGCAGGGGAGCTTTCTTT
>TRBJ1-6|NA|TRBV5-1|once
CASSYGVGVRSPLHF
TGCGCCAGCAGCTATGGGGTAGGGGTCCGGTCACCCCTCCACTTT
>TRBJ2-6|NA|TRBV19|NA
CASSRGVRSGANVLTF
TGTGCCAGTAGTAGGGGAGTGCGCTCTGGGGCCAACGTCCTGACTTTC
>TRBJ1-1|NA|TRBV7-6|NA
CASSLIQGKGTEAFF
TGTGCCAGCAGCTTAATTCAGGGAAAGGGCACTGAAGCTTTCTTT
>TRBJ1-1|TRBD1|TRBV7-9|NA
CASSMDRGHPFGGEAFF
TGTGCCAGCAGCATGGACAGGGGGCACCCATTTGGGGGAGAAGCTTTCTTT
>TRBJ2-1|TRBD2|TRBV7-9|NA
CASSPRLAGGPNEQFF
TGTGCCAGCAGCCCCCGACTAGCGGGGGGGCCCAATGAGCAGTTCTTC
>TRBJ2-1|NA|TRBV18|NA
CASSNPQVNNEQFF
TGTGCCAGCTCAAACCCGCAGGTCAACAATGAGCAGTTCTTC
>TRBJ2-6|NA|TRBV7-2|NA
CASTRGNGANVLTF
TGTGCCAGCACCCGCGGAAATGGGGCCAACGTCCTGACTTTC
>TRBJ2-2|TRBD1|TRBV24-1|NA
CATSALGQGDTGELFF
TGTGCCACCAGTGCCCTGGGACAGGGGGACACCGGGGAGCTGTTTTTT
>TRBJ1-1|TRBD1|TRBV30|NA
CAWSQNLIRQGVNTEAFF
TGTGCCTGGAGTCAGAACTTAATAAGACAGGGCGTGAACACTGAAGCTTTCTTT
>TRBJ2-7|TRBD1|TRBV29-1|NA
CSARQGLSSYEQYF
TGCAGCGCTAGACAGGGGCTCAGCTCCTACGAGCAGTACTTC
>TRBJ1-5|NA|TRBV27|NA
CASSKVQEGNQPQHF
TGTGCCAGCAGTAAGGTCCAGGAGGGCAATCAGCCCCAGCATTTT
>TRBJ1-3|NA|TRBV9|NA
CASSVTDYRSGNTIYF
TGTGCCAGCAGCGTAACAGATTATCGCTCTGGAAACACCATATATTTT